This entry concerns a single TCR beta chain. Specified time point: before natalizumab initiation. The sample belongs to a study of multiple sclerosis patients with progressive multifocal leukoencephalopathy. The germline V and J ends were trimmed by 5 bases and 5 bases, with 11 bases remaining between them. The CDR3 is 13 residues long. CDR1 is SGHRS and CDR2 is YFSETQ in the germline V gene. The assay was immunoSEQ multiplex PCR, and TCRdb's table has in-frame clones only and misses some. The table shows some 31,000 clones, with 75% to 90% occurring only once. The chain carries TRBV5-1 and TRBJ2-1; D not resolved. This TCR was sampled from a human donor with multiple sclerosis. The source material was PBMCs. The CDR3 region has the DNA TGCGCCAGCAGTCTATCAACCAACAATGAGCAGTTCTTC. Protein: CASSLSTNNEQFF.